The clone carrying this T cell receptor beta chain showed up just a few times. Antigen unknown. The CDR3 contains 16 residues. Germline CDR1 is SGHKS and CDR2 is YYEKEE (reference sequence). V lost 2 bases and J lost 8; bases outside the gene matches: 9. This entry comes from a study of blood T cells in healthy people across ages. Study as a whole: About one barcoded beta molecule per two T cells was captured by template switching.

Through a sample-barcoded 5' primer and a J-beta primer mix, a second PCR was run for 7 to 11 cycles. No fewer than 3 million CDR3-containing paired-end reads came from each sample. TCRdb analysed the 5' RACE reads with MiXCR anew, one entry per CDR3 protein. Seen here are hundreds of thousands of distinct CDR3 sequences, about 47% observed once, and the top ten hold around 18%. Overall study results and limits: Naive and antigen-experienced cells were not separated, limiting conclusive comparison. TCR beta diversity correlated strongly with naive T cell percentage.

The TCR sequence derives from a man at least 80 years old in good health. This chain uses TRBV5-5 with TRBJ2-1; 11 bases line up with TRBD2. Sample: blood. The CDR3 DNA is TGTGCCAGCAGCTTCGTCCCCACTAGCGGGAGCGATGAGCAGTTCTTC. Its translation: CASSFVPTSGSDEQFF.